Presented here are 21 T cell receptor beta chains from one specimen sequenced in a study. TCRdb used MiXCR to reprocess the RT-PCR reads, holding one entry per CDR3 protein. The repertoire has 650,000 to 800,000 distinct CDR3 sequences, approximately 15% of them found once; the top ten carry 3.6%. Sequencing used memory CD4+ T cells from blood. These receptors all stem from a female donor in good health, serving as a healthy control.

V is TRBV20-1 and J is TRBJ2-3, with 9 bases fitting TRBD1. Germline V CDR1 and CDR2: DFQATT, SNEGSKA (reference sequence). The V and J ends lost 4 bases and 5 bases, in that order; junction bases with no gene match: 7. The CDR3 is 14 residues long. In DNA, the CDR3 is TGCAGTGCTAAGGGGGACAGGGTAATAGATACGCAGTATTTT. Amino acid sequence: CSAKGDRVIDTQYF.

CDR3 loop: CRALSGSSYNEQFF. The CDR3, as DNA: TGCAGGGCCCTTAGCGGGAGCTCCTACAATGAGCAGTTCTTC. The chain recombines TRBV20-1 with TRBJ2-1, with TRBD2 matching over 9 bases. Germline CDR1 and CDR2: DFQATT and SNEGSKA (reference sequence). This CDR3 comprises 14 residues.

This clonotype was detected many times. This chain joins TRBV9 and TRBJ2-5; TRBD2 agrees at 8 bases. From germline, CDR1 is SGDLS and CDR2 YYNGEE. The CDR3 has 14 amino acids. V was pared by 0 bases and J by 3 bases, with 1 base of the junction left unmatched. The CDR3 is CASSVAGGEETQYF. The CDR3 nucleotides read TGTGCCAGCAGCGTAGCGGGAGGGGAAGAGACCCAGTACTTC.

The V gene is TRBV6-2 or TRBV6-3, the J gene TRBJ2-1, with D unresolved. V was clipped by 0 bases and J by 5 bases, with 14 bases between them. The CDR3 has 16 residues. The germline V gene encodes CDR1 MNHEY and CDR2 SVGEGT. CDR3 sequence reads: CASSYSVPPRNNEQFF. For the CDR3, the DNA is TGTGCCAGCAGTTACTCCGTGCCTCCCCGAAACAATGAGCAGTTCTTC.

This rearrangement joins TRBV20-1 to TRBJ1-2; no reliable D call. The CDR3 is made up of 14 amino acids. Trimming cost V 6 bases and J 4 bases, with 18 bases left between them. Germline V gene sequence: CDR1 DFQATT, CDR2 SNEGSKA (reference sequence). CDR3 sequence: CSAIIPPDFYGYTF. The CDR3 nucleotides read TGCAGTGCAATAATCCCACCAGATTTCTATGGCTACACCTTC.

In its sample, this clonotype was seen many times. J is TRBJ1-1 and V is TRBV12-3 or TRBV12-4; D is ambiguous. The length of the CDR3 is 14 residues. V lost 8 bases and J 4 bases, leaving 17 bases between the germline ends. The CDR3 reads CASGEGILSTEAFF. The CDR3 DNA reads as TGTGCCAGCGGTGAAGGGATCTTGAGCACTGAAGCTTTCTTT.

Turning to this clonotype: This clone may be a read error of a much larger clone one base away. This rearrangement joins TRBV20-1 to TRBJ2-1; D call uncertain. Per germline, CDR1 DFQATT and CDR2 SNEGSKA (reference sequence). There are 15 residues in the CDR3. The chain's CDR3 is CCAPNSRVRYNEQFF. The DNA for the CDR3 is TGCTGTGCCCCCAATAGCCGGGTGAGATACAATGAGCAGTTCTTC.

The CDR3 DNA reads as TGTGCCAGTAGCCCGGCCCTACATGGGGATCAGCCCCAGCATTTT. It codes for CASSPALHGDQPQHF. This rearrangement joins TRBV19 to TRBJ1-5; D remains unclear. Germline assignment: CDR1 LNHDA and CDR2 SQIVND (reference sequence). V was cut by 6 bases and J by 5 bases, with 17 bases left in between. The CDR3 totals 15 residues.

For this clonotype: A read error may be the cause here, since a much bigger clone is one base away. The rearrangement links TRBV9 to TRBJ1-1; 9 bases fit TRBD1. Germline CDR1 and CDR2: SGDLS and YYNGEE. This CDR3 has 16 residues. The CDR3 protein is CASSPQVTGGNAEAFF. The DNA for the CDR3 is TGTGCCAGCAGCCCTCAGGTGACAGGGGGGAACGCTGAAGCTTTCTTT.

This clonotype was counted only a few times. The chain couples TRBV5-1 to TRBJ2-3; 8 positions match TRBD1. V shed 5 bases, J shed 6 bases, and the junction held 8 bases outside the gene matches. The CDR3 totals 14 residues. Germline V CDR1 and CDR2: SGHRS, YFSETQ. The CDR3 sequence is CASSFDRGDDTQYF. CDR3 nucleotides: TGCGCCAGCAGTTTCGACAGGGGAGACGATACGCAGTATTTT.

The V call is TRBV10-1, the J call TRBJ2-3; 10 bases align to TRBD1. Germline loops: CDR1 WNHNN, CDR2 SYGVQD (reference sequence). The CDR3 sequence is 17 residues long. V shed 3 bases and J 1 base; nucleotides not matched to a gene: 7. The CDR3 region is CASSDRPGTGGTDTQYF. The CDR3 DNA sequence: TGCGCCAGCAGTGATCGTCCGGGGACAGGGGGCACAGATACGCAGTATTTT.

This clonotype was observed many times. V usage is TRBV6-5 and J usage is TRBJ1-5; 7 bases align to TRBD1. The CDR3 is 20 amino acids. Germline CDR1 is MNHEY and CDR2 is SVGAGI. Germline trimming cut 0 bases from V and 2 bases from J; bases unmatched to any gene: 16. This CDR3 is CASSYSSPHDRVSGNQPQHF. The CDR3 DNA follows: TGTGCCAGCAGTTACTCGAGCCCACACGACAGGGTGAGCGGCAATCAGCCCCAGCATTTT.

This clonotype was seen a handful of times. The chain recombines TRBV5-1 with TRBJ2-2, with D maybe TRBD1 (6 bases). Germline loops: CDR1 SGHRS, CDR2 YFSETQ. This CDR3 is 15 amino acids long. Trimming took off 6 bases at V and 3 bases at J, with 15 bases between the two ends. CDR3 DNA: TGCGCCAGCAACCAACAACAGGGATACACCGGGGAGCTGTTTTTT. Translating it yields CASNQQQGYTGELFF.

The chain has TRBV25-1 and TRBJ2-7; D is ambiguous. This CDR3 comprises 12 residues. The V end lost 3 bases, the J end lost 7 bases, and 10 bases lay between the germline ends. CDR1 is MGHDK, CDR2 SYGVNS, per germline. The CDR3, as DNA: TGTGCCAGCAGTGATCCTCACTATGAGCAGTACTTC. This translates into CASSDPHYEQYF.

The chain joins TRBV27 to TRBJ1-2; 9 bases match TRBD1. Losses at the gene ends were 4 bases for V and 4 bases for J; bases not matched to a gene: 19. In germline, CDR1 is MNHEY, CDR2 SMNVEV (reference sequence). The CDR3 totals 19 residues. For the CDR3, the DNA is TGTGCCAGCAGTTCAATATACCAGTACAGGGGGCGGACGGGCTATGGCTACACCTTC. Translation gives CASSSIYQYRGRTGYGYTF.

This clonotype was observed a few times. This chain joins TRBV20-1 and TRBJ2-2; D perhaps matches TRBD1 (5 bases). Germline lookup yields CDR1 DFQATT and CDR2 SNEGSKA (reference sequence). With 1 base removed from V and 5 bases from J, the gap between germline ends came to 11 bases. The CDR3 covers 14 residues. CDR3: CSARAFQGTGELFF. The CDR3 bases are TGCAGTGCTAGAGCCTTCCAGGGAACCGGGGAGCTGTTTTTT.

This clonotype was found a few times. J is TRBJ2-5 and V is TRBV12-3 or TRBV12-4; 8 nucleotides match TRBD1. V shed 6 bases and J 5 bases; nucleotides not matched to a gene: 5. CDR3 length: 13 residues. CDR3 DNA: TGTGCCAGCAGCTCCCAGGGGGCTGAGACCCAGTACTTC. Amino acids: CASSSQGAETQYF.

The chain couples TRBV5-1 to TRBJ2-3; D is unclear. Trimming took 0 bases from V and 2 from J, leaving 7 bases between them. This CDR3 is built from 14 residues. From germline, CDR1 is SGHRS and CDR2 YFSETQ. The CDR3 DNA reads as TGCGCCAGCAGCTTGGAAACGGACACAGATACGCAGTATTTT. Encoded protein: CASSLETDTDTQYF.

This clonotype was seen ten or more times. The V call is TRBV10-3, the J call TRBJ2-5; D assignment may be TRBD1 or TRBD2 (5 bases each). Looked up from germline, CDR1 is ENHRY and CDR2 is SYGVKD. The CDR3 spans 14 residues. The ends were cut back, 7 bases at V and 5 bases at J, with 17 bases in the middle. The CDR3 protein is CAIKEDTSGETQYF. CDR3 DNA: TGTGCCATCAAGGAGGACACCTCGGGGGAGACCCAGTACTTC.

This clonotype was seen more than once but under ten times. The chain has TRBV29-1 and TRBJ1-1; 7 positions agree with TRBD1. The CDR3 runs to 11 residues. Germline V gene lookup returns CDR1 SQVTM and CDR2 ANQGSEA. V dropped 5 bases and J dropped 11; count of bases not matched to a gene: 8. The CDR3 is CSVLDAGGAFF. Here the CDR3 DNA reads TGCAGCGTTCTCGACGCAGGGGGGGCTTTCTTT.

With regard to this clonotype: Being one base from a much bigger clone, this may be a read error. The chain links TRBV5-1 to TRBJ2-7; possible D gene TRBD1, 6 bases. Germline loops: CDR1 SGHRS, CDR2 YFSETQ. Trimming removed 7 bases at V and 5 bases at J, with 16 bases between. This CDR3 contains 13 residues. This CDR3 reads CASGQQGFHEQYF. DNA of the CDR3: TGCGCCAGCGGTCAACAGGGCTTCCACGAGCAGTACTTC.